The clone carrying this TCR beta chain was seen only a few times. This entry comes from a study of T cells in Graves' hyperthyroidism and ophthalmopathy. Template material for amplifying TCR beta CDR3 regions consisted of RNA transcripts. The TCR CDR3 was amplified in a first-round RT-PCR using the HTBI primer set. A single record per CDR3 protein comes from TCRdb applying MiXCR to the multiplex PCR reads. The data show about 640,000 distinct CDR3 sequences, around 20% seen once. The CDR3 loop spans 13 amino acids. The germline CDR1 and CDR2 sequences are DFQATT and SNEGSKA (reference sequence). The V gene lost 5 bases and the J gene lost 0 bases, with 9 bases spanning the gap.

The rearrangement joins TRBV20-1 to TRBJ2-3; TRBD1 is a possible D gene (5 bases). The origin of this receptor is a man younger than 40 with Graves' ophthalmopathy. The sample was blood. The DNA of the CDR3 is TGCAGTGCTCCGACAGAGAGCACAGATACGCAGTATTTT. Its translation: CSAPTESTDTQYF.